These 20 T cell receptor beta chains originate from one sample sequenced in a study of PD-1 blockade in mismatch repair-deficient tumors. Sequencing used immunoSEQ multiplex PCR; TCRdb keeps in-frame clones, though not all of them. The table includes roughly 37,000 clones, over 80% detected once. The material was PBMCs, obtained 38 to 40 weeks after starting pembrolizumab. Every receptor here comes from an adult with mismatch repair-deficient cancer.

The rearrangement uses TRBV25-1 and TRBJ2-3; perhaps TRBD2 as D (7 bases). Germline CDR1 reads MGHDK; CDR2 reads SYGVNS. V lost 0 bases and J 5 bases, leaving 12 bases between the germline ends. This CDR3 has 15 residues. The CDR3 coding sequence is TGTGCCAGCAGTGAATATAGGGGAGGGGGAGATACGCAGTATTTT. Residues: CASSEYRGGGDTQYF.

The J gene is TRBJ1-5, the V gene TRBV11-2; D unclear. The CDR3 is 13 residues long. Germline lookup yields CDR1 SGHAT and CDR2 FQNNGV. V lost 2 bases and J lost 6, with 8 bases in between. In DNA form, the CDR3 reads TGTGCCAGCAGCTTAATGGCTCGTCAGCCCCAGCATTTT. As protein: CASSLMARQPQHF.

The chain is built from TRBV30 and TRBJ2-1, with D possibly matching TRBD1 (6 bases). The CDR3 has 12 amino acids. Looked up from germline, CDR1 is GTSNPN and CDR2 is SVGIG (reference sequence). With 4 bases removed from V and 4 bases from J, the gap between germline ends came to 8 bases. CDR3 coding DNA: TGTGCCTGGAAAGGGGGTTACAATGAGCAGTTCTTC. Translation: CAWKGGYNEQFF.

The chain uses TRBV7-9 and TRBJ1-2; 7 bases are shared with TRBD1. CDR1 and CDR2 from the germline V gene are SEHNR and FQNEAQ (reference sequence). The junction had 21 bases not matched to a gene; V was cut back by 6 bases and J by 5 bases. The CDR3 has 18 residues. The DNA for the CDR3 is TGTGCCAGCAGGGGGGCAGGGCGACAGGGCCCCCACCCATATGGCTACACCTTC. The encoded protein is CASRGAGRQGPHPYGYTF.

Only one count was recorded for this clone. J is TRBJ2-1 and V is TRBV5-4; 10 bases line up with TRBD2. CDR1 and CDR2 (germline): SGHNT, YYREEE (reference sequence). J lost 7 bases, V lost 1 base, and 5 bases had no gene match. The CDR3 has 15 amino acids. Here the CDR3 reads CASSLSLAGVNEQFF. The CDR3 DNA reads as TGTGCCAGCAGCTTGTCGCTAGCGGGAGTGAATGAGCAGTTCTTC.

The V gene is TRBV5-6, the J gene TRBJ2-5; 10 nucleotides agree with TRBD2. CDR1 is SGHDT, CDR2 YYEEEE, per germline. The CDR3 loop spans 16 amino acids. Germline trimming cut 0 bases from V and 4 bases from J; bases unmatched to any gene: 6. The CDR3 region is CASSLAPAGGRETQYF. The DNA for the CDR3 is TGTGCCAGCAGCTTGGCGCCAGCGGGAGGGAGAGAGACCCAGTACTTC. The variable domain in full, with the rest retrieved from reference TRBV5-6 and TRBJ2-5, is DAGVTQSPTHLIKTRGQQVTLRCSPKSGHDTVSWYQQALGQGPQFIFQYYEEEERQRGNFPDRFSGHQFPNYSSELNVNALLLGDSALYLCASSLAPAGGRETQYFGPGTRLLVL.

The V and J genes are TRBV5-4 and TRBJ1-3, with unresolved D. V lost 4 bases to trimming and J lost 0 bases, with 8 bases between them. CDR1 and CDR2 (germline): SGHNT, YYREEE (reference sequence). The CDR3 consists of 14 residues. This CDR3 is CASSPRSSGNTIYF. CDR3 nucleotide sequence: TGTGCCAGCAGCCCGAGGAGCTCTGGAAACACCATATATTTT.

The sample holds one count of this clone. The chain uses TRBV28 and TRBJ2-1; 8 nucleotides match TRBD1. V lost 5 bases and J lost 7; bases outside the gene matches: 4. CDR3 length: 13 amino acids. Germline CDR1 and CDR2: MDHEN and SYDVKM. The CDR3 region is CASSPDRDNEQFF. The CDR3 region has the DNA TGTGCCAGCAGTCCGGACAGGGATAATGAGCAGTTCTTC.

The chain links TRBV27 to TRBJ2-5; possible D gene TRBD2, 6 bases. V dropped 0 bases and J dropped 3 bases, with 14 bases sitting between them. This CDR3 comprises 16 residues. The V gene's germline CDR1 is MNHEY and CDR2 SMNVEV (reference sequence). This CDR3 is CASSLSDGREEETQYF. The DNA of the CDR3 is TGTGCCAGCAGTTTATCCGACGGCAGGGAGGAAGAGACCCAGTACTTC.

The table lists this clone with a count of one. V is TRBV19 and J is TRBJ1-3, with TRBD1 identical over 8 bases. Germline trimming cut 5 bases from V and 4 bases from J; bases unmatched to any gene: 13. This CDR3 is 17 amino acids long. CDR1 is LNHDA and CDR2 is SQIVND in the germline V gene (reference sequence). DNA for the CDR3: TGTGCCAGTAGTCCTAGACACAGGGGGTCGGTCGGAAACACCATATATTTT. It translates to CASSPRHRGSVGNTIYF.

This clone was found a few times. The V call is TRBV4-2, the J call TRBJ2-7; 9 bases are a match to TRBD1. Germline CDR1 LGHNA, CDR2 YNFKEQ. V shed 1 base, J shed 3 bases, and the junction held 7 bases outside the gene matches. The CDR3 runs 16 residues. Written as DNA, the CDR3 is TGTGCCAGCAGCCAAGGGGGACAGGGAGAGGGCTACGAGCAGTACTTC. It yields the protein CASSQGGQGEGYEQYF.

Concerning this clone: A read error may produce the germline difference seen at one junction end. The chain uses TRBV30 and TRBJ2-2, with a possible D match to TRBD2 (5 bases). The germline V gene encodes CDR1 GTSNPN and CDR2 SVGIG (reference sequence). The CDR3 is made up of 15 amino acids. CDR3 loop: CAWSVLLGNAGELFF. In DNA form, the CDR3 reads TGTGCCTGGAGTGTACTTCTCGGGAACGCCGGGGAGCTGTTTTTT.

The chain employs TRBV15 and TRBJ2-3; 7 nucleotides agree with TRBD2. This CDR3 region has 18 residues. Germline-derived CDR1 and CDR2 are LNHNV and YYDKDF (reference sequence). J gave up 4 bases and V 1 base, and 14 bases lay outside the gene matches. The CDR3 protein is CATSRVFVGRESADTQYF. The CDR3 DNA sequence: TGTGCCACCAGCAGAGTCTTCGTTGGGCGGGAGTCCGCAGATACGCAGTATTTT.

The V and J genes are TRBV27 and TRBJ2-2; TRBD2 is a possible D gene (7 bases). The CDR3 is made up of 14 amino acids. Germline V gene lookup returns CDR1 MNHEY and CDR2 SMNVEV (reference sequence). V was shortened by 8 bases and J by 3 bases, with 13 bases between the two germline ends. The CDR3 here is CASGRGVHTGELFF. The CDR3 nucleotides are TGTGCCAGCGGGAGGGGGGTCCACACCGGGGAGCTGTTTTTT.

The V and J genes are TRBV4-2 and TRBJ2-1; the D is unclear. CDR1 LGHNA and CDR2 YNFKEQ come from the germline V gene. V dropped 3 bases and J dropped 5 bases, with 11 bases sitting between them. The CDR3 has 14 residues. CDR3 protein: CASSQGSLNNEQFF. Here the CDR3 DNA reads TGTGCCAGCAGCCAGGGCTCCTTAAACAATGAGCAGTTCTTC.

The V gene is TRBV29-1, the J gene TRBJ1-5; D is undetermined. CDR3 size: 13 residues. Germline V gene lookup returns CDR1 SQVTM and CDR2 ANQGSEA. V was pared by 3 bases and J by 3 bases, with 9 bases between. As DNA, the CDR3 is TGCAGCGTTGAGGAGGGATTCAATCAGCCCCAGCATTTT. Translated: CSVEEGFNQPQHF.

The chain has TRBV7-3 and TRBJ1-5; D perhaps matches TRBD1 (5 bases). V shed 6 bases and J shed 5 bases, with 20 bases lying between them. This CDR3 region has 16 residues. Germline V lookup: CDR1 SGHTA, CDR2 FQGTGA. The CDR3 region has the DNA TGTGCCAGCAGGCGGGGACGGTTGAATCTGTATCAGCCCCAGCATTTT. Protein: CASRRGRLNLYQPQHF.

V is TRBV7-8 and J is TRBJ1-5, with D tentatively TRBD1 (5 bases). The CDR3 extends over 14 amino acids. Between the trimmed V and J ends, which lost 4 bases and 2 bases, there was a span of 9 bases. Germline loops: CDR1 SGHVS, CDR2 FQNEAQ. The CDR3 region has the DNA TGTGCCAGCAGCTACCCGGGGGGCAATCAGCCCCAGCATTTT. Its translation: CASSYPGGNQPQHF.

The J gene is TRBJ2-2, the V gene TRBV18; possible D gene TRBD2, 6 bases. This CDR3 contains 14 residues. The germline V gene has CDR1 KGHSH and CDR2 LQKENI. Between the trimmed V and J ends, which lost 2 bases and 4 bases, there was a span of 8 bases. The CDR3 DNA sequence: TGTGCCAGCTCACCAGGACTATCCACCGGGGAGCTGTTTTTT. It yields the protein CASSPGLSTGELFF.

The V call is TRBV18, the J call TRBJ2-2; 11 nucleotides match TRBD1. Germline trimming cut 8 bases from V and 4 bases from J; bases unmatched to any gene: 6. Germline values: CDR1 KGHSH, CDR2 LQKENI. This CDR3 spans 15 amino acids. The CDR3 nucleotides read TGTGCCAGCCGCGGACAGGGGGCGAGCACCGGGGAGCTGTTTTTT. Translation gives CASRGQGASTGELFF. The variable domain in full, with the rest retrieved from reference TRBV18 and TRBJ2-2, is NAGVMQNPRHLVRRRGQEARLRCSPMKGHSHVYWYRQLPEEGLKFMVYLQKENIIDESGMPKERFSAEFPKEGPSILRIQQVVRGDSAAYFCASRGQGASTGELFFGEGSRLTVL.